This T cell receptor (beta chain) was recorded in a study of cytomegalovirus exposure and HLA in healthy donors (dated by TCRdb to the late 2010s). About the study as a whole: According to an earlier analysis of several hundred of the donors, about 179 million T cells yielded over 90 million unique TCR beta sequences and about 280 Gb of sequence data. An early release covering around 630 HLA-typed donors comprised about 290 gigabases of sequencing data and some 79 million unique TCR sequences. Of the 300 to 450 genotyped donors, 65% to 90% fell in the genetic ancestry cluster associated with self-reported Caucasian donors. The study was designed to test whether signatures of past pathogen exposure could be identified by cataloging public T cell receptors. The study used immunosequencing to profile the T cell repertoires of 666 subjects and linked those repertoires to cytomegalovirus serostatus. In addition to the first cohort of 500 to 850 subjects, a separate validation cohort of 120 different subjects was used. To predict cytomegalovirus infection status, the study brought together high-throughput TCR immunosequencing, statistical association of individual TCRs with disease status, and machine learning. A later analysis re-analyzed previously published TCR beta repertoires from 650 to 800 donors and added high-resolution HLA genotyping to study TCR occurrence patterns. Rather than using new phenotypic data, the later analysis identified candidate immune exposures from TCR beta sequences and from how often those sequences occurred across donors. In an earlier analysis of roughly 540 of the donors, high-throughput TCR beta sequencing was used to judge whether each TCR beta V gene segment behaved as functional or pseudogenic. Alongside the repertoire data, information on donor age, sex, ethnicity and CMV serostatus was compiled. Genome-wide SNP genotypes for about three fifths of the roughly 700 donors were used in a later genetic analysis, which treated that subset as a discovery cohort. All discovery cohort repertoires had been generated using a single sequencing platform. Both class I and class II loci were covered by HLA typing, at four-digit resolution. Typing coverage differed by locus: A, B, C, DRB1 and DQB1 were typed in about 620-640 donors, DQA1 in approximately 520, DPA1 in around 580, and DPB1 in 400 to 490. Roughly five DR-DQ haplotypes were handled as single units for association and clustering because linkage in the cohort was strong. On average, about 200,000 unique TCR beta nucleotide sequences were sequenced per donor among 398 genotyped donors of the cohort, with roughly 19% of those sequences being non-productive.

The receptor library was made with the immunoSEQ multiplex PCR assay. A mixture of 60 forward primers for TCR Vbeta segments and 13 reverse primers for TCR Jbeta segments was used in the multiplex PCR. Amplification of the CDR3 region of rearranged TCR beta genes was performed with a multiplex PCR assay on genomic DNA. On the Illumina HiSeq System, the amplified TCR beta libraries were sequenced as 87-base-pair reads. The authors processed their data as follows. In a later analysis, roughly 80 million unique TCR beta chains were counted across the approximately 640 repertoires, and about 9.9 million of these chains were shared by at least two donors. Raw reads were error-corrected and collapsed into unique sequences by a nearest-neighbor algorithm in which closely related sequences were merged to remove PCR and sequencing errors. Alignment of CDR3 sequences to IMGT reference sequences was used to assign V, D and J gene segments. For a sequence to be retained, a match of at least six nucleotides to both a V gene segment and a J gene segment was required. A rearrangement counted as productive if the CDR3 had no stop codons and remained in frame with V and J, and every other rearrangement counted as non-productive. Following IMGT convention, CDR3 was defined as the stretch from the second conserved V-encoded cysteine to the conserved J-encoded phenylalanine. The earlier analysis of more than 450 of the donors excluded sequences that lacked an unambiguous match to a single V gene segment. An earlier analysis of 450 to 650 of the donors called V segments functional above 56.7% productive rearrangements and segregating when the between-donor standard deviation exceeded 5%. A statistical classification framework was built for diagnosing cytomegalovirus status from the catalog of TCR beta chain sequences. In a later analysis, TCR nucleotide sequences were compared against IMGT/GENE-DB human TR gene sequences so that V and J genes could be assigned. The TCRdist pipeline was used in a later analysis to assign CDR3 sequences and most-parsimonious VDJ recombination scenarios. In a later analysis, each TCR beta chain was defined by its CDR3 amino acid sequence together with its V-gene family, and reads lacking a unique V-gene family were excluded. To address suspected cross-contamination and a sequencing artifact, a later analysis removed a few hundred highly shared, low-generation-probability nucleotide sequences. In a later analysis, a clonal expansion index for each public chain was calculated from normalized within-repertoire ranks of inferred template counts. A later analysis computed generation probabilities with a VDJ recombination model fitted to out-of-frame rearrangements, and checked the results against IGoR. In a later analysis, hypergeometric tests were used to score TCR-TCR, TCR-HLA and TCR-CMV co-occurrence, with a repertoire-size bias correction applied to TCR pairs. A later analysis estimated false discovery rates by permuting HLA or CMV assignments 20 times. A later analysis grouped co-occurring TCRs with DBSCAN, adding TCRdist sequence similarity when clustering within HLA-allele-positive subsets. Repertoires with fewer than 30,000 or more than 120,000 public chains, plus five repertoires with anomalous nucleotide sharing, were excluded from co-occurrence clustering. Drawn from immuneACCESS, this table holds only the in-frame rearrangements with V and J called that TCRdb kept. Clones are partly lost; checked studies trace under half to an unresolved V gene and leave the rest unexplained. That table gives V, J and clone size, and the DNA gave D and trimming. Within this sample are about 180,000 clones, with about 80% of them counted one time only. The top ten clones comprise approximately 1.5% of the sample.

In total, approximately 610 healthy bone marrow donors made up the cohort. At the time of sampling, every cohort member was nominally healthy, though immune exposures that went unrecorded were likely present. The donor tested CMV seronegative and was one of the 352 seronegative cohort members. A peripheral blood sample was provided by each donor, and peripheral blood mononuclear cells were used for TCR beta sequencing. Genomic DNA was extracted from the blood cell samples with the Qiagen DNeasy Blood Extraction Kit. Remarks on this clone: No antigen is known for it. No much larger clone is present one base from it, and per-base qualities are unavailable.

The germline V gene sets CDR1 to SGHAT and CDR2 to FQNNGV. Including cysteine and phenylalanine, the CDR3 has 15 amino acids. The entry retains the CDR3 DNA only, 45 bases that are in frame from base 1. Trimming accounts for 4 bases at V and 6 bases at J, while the number of junction bases matched to no gene is 11. Beyond this particular receptor, the publication reports: Some IMGT-functional V segments, including TRBV6-2 and TRBV6-3, could not be distinguished by the 87-base-pair reads and were therefore excluded. A later genetic analysis associated a missense DCLRE1C variant with V-gene and J-gene trimming of TCR beta chains, and an independent cohort replicated the association. A cluster of highly shared sequence variants was judged likely to represent a technical artifact of the sequencing pipeline. This cohort had only TCR beta chains sequenced, and the lack of alpha or paired-chain data limited which features could be detected. Presence/absence analyses assumed roughly uniform sequencing depth across donors, an assumption that may not hold. Immune exposure information for the cohort was limited to CMV serostatus. A further reported finding was that TCR beta sequences accurately predicted the HLA-A and HLA-B alleles for most subjects in the first cohort. Across donors, most TCR sequences were observed very rarely, whereas some public TCRs were present in many individuals. Most CMV-associated TCR beta chains appeared to be HLA-restricted in a later analysis, and the HLA associations seemed to be driven largely by CMV exposure. According to a later genetic analysis, donors in an Asian-associated ancestry cluster had fewer N-insertions in productive TCRs than the approximately 670-donor mean. In vitro tests confirmed that a few of the cytomegalovirus-associated TCR beta chains recognize cytomegalovirus antigens. An earlier analysis of approximately 500 of the donors showed that most TCR beta V segments appeared in productive rearrangements either about 87% or about 30% of the time, which broadly matched IMGT annotations. Linkage disequilibrium might explain the correlated functional status among segregating V segments, but an unknown experimental factor could not be excluded. A later analysis reported that several top co-occurrence clusters appeared linked to parvovirus B19, influenza, CMV and Epstein-Barr virus. A total of 164 TCR beta chains were listed by the study as associated with cytomegalovirus. A later analysis found that TCR association rates varied across HLA loci, with DRB1 alleles showing the most associated TCRs and HLA-C alleles the fewest. Compared with equally common non-associated chains, HLA-associated TCR beta chains in a later analysis were more clonally expanded and had lower generation probabilities. In a later analysis, about 17,000 TCR beta sequences were associated with specific HLA alleles at a false discovery rate of 0.05. It was suggested by the authors that the approach could potentially be generalized to other disease states and immunological phenotypes. Because counts were too low, some 16 rarely observed V segments, including chromosome 9 orphons, were excluded from the earlier analysis of several hundred of the donors. Strong co-occurrence of HLA alleles, especially DR and DQ, made assigning TCR associations to individual alleles difficult. Because some donors lacked HLA typing at each locus, the association tests relied only on the typed subset. The classifier was reported to diagnose cytomegalovirus status with high specificity and sensitivity in both the original cohort and the validation cohort.

This chain is built from TRBV11-2 and TRBJ2-7, with 8 bases aligning to TRBD1. The specimen was PBMCs. This clonotype was obtained from a man between 18 and 29 years old in good health and CMV-seronegative. The base sequence is TGTGCCAGCAGCTCGGCTGGGACAGGTGGGTCCGAGCAGTACTTC. The encoded protein is CASSSAGTGGSEQYF.